The rows below give T cell receptor beta chains drawn from one sample of a study of blood T cell repertoires in COVID-19. Assay: immunoSEQ multiplex PCR; the TCRdb copy retains only in-frame clones and omits some. Seen here are over 130,000 clones, just over 85% observed once, and the top ten hold roughly 3.3%. Specimen: peripheral blood. These receptors all stem from a man aged 65-85 years with acute or convalescent COVID-19. Each CDR3 is given with its conserved first and last residue.

CASSREAGTGDSYEQYF | TRBJ2-7 | TRBV5-1
CASSYRGQGFATNEKLFF | TRBJ1-4 | TRBV7-2
CASSSLSRTGLYGYTF | TRBJ1-2 | TRBV9
CSVLGISTGELFF | TRBJ2-2 | TRBV29-1
CAITPGSTDTQYF | TRBJ2-3 | TRBV10-3
CASRGTSGNTGELFF | TRBJ2-2 | TRBV19
CASSLLAGSGELFF | TRBJ2-2 | TRBV2
CASSIGSDFQETQYF | TRBJ2-5 | TRBV19
CASSPSGQGRGRSTEAFF | TRBJ1-1 | TRBV4-1
CASSWSGYEQYF | TRBJ2-7 | TRBV6-2/TRBV6-3
CASSQLGQQGETQYF | TRBJ2-5 | TRBV16
CASSQGQAPNKETQYF | TRBJ2-5 | TRBV7-3
CASSLSSRRYTGELFF | TRBJ2-2 | TRBV7-2
CASSFTAPSGSWAYEQYF | TRBJ2-7 | TRBV13
CASRTSGNTGELFF | TRBJ2-2 | TRBV28
CASSVATGSSSYNEQFF | TRBJ2-1 | TRBV9
CASSPRDFTDTQYF | TRBJ2-3 | TRBV18
CASSPRRGTEAFF | TRBJ1-1 | TRBV6-5
CASSRTSAYEQYF | TRBJ2-7 | TRBV28
CASSVGGGFQETQYF | TRBJ2-5 | TRBV9
CAWSDGTSGSDEQFF | TRBJ2-1 | TRBV30
CASSIGDSHPAGQYF | TRBJ2-7 | TRBV19
CASTRRGEQYF | TRBJ2-7 | TRBV28
CASSQRQGLTAGYTF | TRBJ1-2 | TRBV3-1/TRBV3-2
CASRLAGGNEQFF | TRBJ2-1 | TRBV7-9
CASSQGPSGTGGQETQYF | TRBJ2-5 | TRBV4-3
CASTPRLATNEKLFF | TRBJ1-4 | TRBV27
CASSPPSGPGVGYEQYF | TRBJ2-7 | TRBV28
CASSLAGQGAGNTIYF | TRBJ1-3 | TRBV7-2
CASVNRGANNEQFF | TRBJ2-1 | TRBV19
CASTQTTETQYF | TRBJ2-5 | TRBV2
CASSLESRGRGKTGELFF | TRBJ2-2 | TRBV7-8
CASRGTGVETQYF | TRBJ2-5 | TRBV2
CASSEGARNEQFF | TRBJ2-1 | TRBV6-4
CASSRQGANTGELFF | TRBJ2-2 | TRBV6-2/TRBV6-3